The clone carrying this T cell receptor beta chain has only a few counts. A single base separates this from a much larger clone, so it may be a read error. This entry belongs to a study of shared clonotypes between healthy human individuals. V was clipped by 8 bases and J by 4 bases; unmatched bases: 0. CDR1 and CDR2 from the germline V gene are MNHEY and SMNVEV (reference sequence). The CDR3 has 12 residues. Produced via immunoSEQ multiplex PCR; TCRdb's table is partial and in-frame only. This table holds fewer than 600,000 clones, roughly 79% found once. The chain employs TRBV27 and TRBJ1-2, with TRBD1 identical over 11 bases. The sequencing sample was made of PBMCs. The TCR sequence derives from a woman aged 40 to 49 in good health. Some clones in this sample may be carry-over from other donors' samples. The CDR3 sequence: CASGTGGYGYTF. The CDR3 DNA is TGTGCCAGCGGGACAGGGGGCTATGGCTACACCTTC.